This T cell receptor (beta chain) derives from a study of blood T cell repertoires in COVID-19. Study summary: Material from acute and convalescent COVID-19 was sourced from the United States, Italy and Spain. The analysed material was cDNA or gDNA that came from T cells, B-cell-depleted T cells, or PBMCs.

As handled by the study authors: From reference gene primer amplification, estimates of nucleated cell counts were derived. Produced via immunoSEQ multiplex PCR; TCRdb's table is partial and in-frame only. D and trimming were read from the DNA, whereas the V and J calls and clone size are those reported in that table. The profile shows over 85,000 clones, around 93% of them singletons. Trimming removed 4 bases from V and 0 bases from J, with 13 bases in between. This CDR3 is 15 amino acids long. Germline assignment: CDR1 SGHVS and CDR2 FNYEAQ. The clonotype originates from a human donor with active COVID-19. The donor label of this sample is uncertain. The chain uses TRBV7-6 and TRBJ2-7; D call uncertain. Sample: peripheral blood. Here the CDR3 reads CASSSLTASSYEQYF. CDR3 nucleotide sequence: TGTGCCAGCAGCTCCCTTACCGCCAGCTCCTACGAGCAGTACTTC.